The 4 T cell receptor beta chains reported below all come from one sample, sequenced in a study of post-analysis software for immune sequencing data. General study findings and limits: Four or five TRBV segments (TRBV5-6, TRBV5-1 and TRBV20-1 among them) occurred more frequently in patients than in controls.

No antigen has been assigned to these receptors. TCR beta cDNA libraries included unique molecular identifiers. TCRdb reprocessed the PCR reads with MiXCR, giving one entry per CDR3 protein. This repertoire shows roughly 580,000 distinct CDR3 sequences, around 47% found once; its top ten account for roughly 1.8%. Sequencing used blood. The receptors stem from a girl aged 5-17 years with multiple sclerosis.

The table lists this clonotype with a few counts. The chain has TRBV2 and TRBJ2-7; 7 bases map to TRBD1. The CDR3 contains 16 residues. Germline CDR1 SNHLY, CDR2 FYNNEI. The V and J ends lost 7 bases and 2 bases, in that order; junction bases with no gene match: 14. The CDR3: CASIGTGAPSTYEQYF. CDR3 nucleotides: TGTGCCAGCATAGGAACAGGGGCTCCATCCACCTACGAGCAGTACTTC.

J is TRBJ1-2 and V is TRBV4-2; D remains unclear. The CDR3 consists of 11 residues. The germline V and J ends were trimmed by 3 bases and 8 bases, with 7 bases remaining between them. CDR1 LGHNA and CDR2 YNFKEQ come from the germline V gene. Written as DNA, the CDR3 is TGTGCCAGCAGCCACCGAAGAGGCTACACCTTC. Its protein product is CASSHRRGYTF.

The rearrangement joins TRBV12-3 or TRBV12-4 to TRBJ1-2; 9 bases match TRBD1. With 8 bases clipped from V and 7 bases from J, the junction kept 14 bases outside the gene matches. The CDR3 is made up of 15 amino acids. CDR3 amino acids: CASCLGTGTGSGYTF. CDR3 DNA sequence: TGTGCCAGCTGCCTCGGGACCGGGACAGGGAGTGGCTACACCTTC.

The genes are TRBV29-1 and TRBJ1-2; TRBD1 aligns across 7 bases. V was clipped by 6 bases and J by 4 bases; unmatched bases: 14. In germline, CDR1 is SQVTM, CDR2 ANQGSEA. The CDR3 is made up of 15 amino acids. CDR3 residues: CSVARGAGGPYGYTF. In DNA, the CDR3 is TGCAGCGTCGCAAGGGGGGCAGGGGGACCCTATGGCTACACCTTC.